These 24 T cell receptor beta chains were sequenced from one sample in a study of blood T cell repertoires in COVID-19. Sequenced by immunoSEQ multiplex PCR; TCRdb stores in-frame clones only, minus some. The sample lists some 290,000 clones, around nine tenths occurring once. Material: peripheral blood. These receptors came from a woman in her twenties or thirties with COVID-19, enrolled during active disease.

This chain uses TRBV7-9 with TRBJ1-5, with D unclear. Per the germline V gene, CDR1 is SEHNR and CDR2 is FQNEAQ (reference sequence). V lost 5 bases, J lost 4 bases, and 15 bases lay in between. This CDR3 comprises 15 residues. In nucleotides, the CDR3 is TGTGCCAGCAGCCCCCGTACAGAAACAAATCAGCCCCAGCATTTT. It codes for CASSPRTETNQPQHF.

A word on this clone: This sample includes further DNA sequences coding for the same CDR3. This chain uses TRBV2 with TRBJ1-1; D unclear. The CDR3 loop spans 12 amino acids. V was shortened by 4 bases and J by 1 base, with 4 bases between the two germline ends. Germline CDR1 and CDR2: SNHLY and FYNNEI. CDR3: CASSVRNTEAFF. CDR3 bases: TGTGCCAGCAGTGTTAGGAACACTGAAGCTTTCTTT.

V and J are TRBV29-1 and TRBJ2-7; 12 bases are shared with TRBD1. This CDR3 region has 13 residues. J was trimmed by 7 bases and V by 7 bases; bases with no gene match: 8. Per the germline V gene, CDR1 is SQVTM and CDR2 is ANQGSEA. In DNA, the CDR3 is TGCAGCGCAAGGGGACAGGGGGCGTTAGAGCAGTACTTC. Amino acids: CSARGQGALEQYF.

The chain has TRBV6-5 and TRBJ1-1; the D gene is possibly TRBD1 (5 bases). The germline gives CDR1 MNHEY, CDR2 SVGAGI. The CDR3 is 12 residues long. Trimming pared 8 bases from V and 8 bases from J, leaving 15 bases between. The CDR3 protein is CASGQTAQEAFF. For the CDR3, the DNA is TGTGCCAGCGGGCAGACAGCCCAAGAAGCTTTCTTT.

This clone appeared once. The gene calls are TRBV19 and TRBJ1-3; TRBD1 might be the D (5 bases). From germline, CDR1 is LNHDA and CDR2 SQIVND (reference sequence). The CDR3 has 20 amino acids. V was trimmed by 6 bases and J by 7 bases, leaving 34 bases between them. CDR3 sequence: CASSLTPRRQITLGLNTIYF. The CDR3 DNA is TGTGCCAGTAGCTTAACACCGAGACGACAGATAACCTTAGGTTTGAACACCATATATTTT.

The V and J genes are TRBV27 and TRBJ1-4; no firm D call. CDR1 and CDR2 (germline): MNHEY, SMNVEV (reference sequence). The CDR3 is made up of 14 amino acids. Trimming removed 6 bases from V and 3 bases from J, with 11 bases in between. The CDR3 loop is CASRPLSANEKLFF. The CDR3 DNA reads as TGTGCCAGCAGGCCACTATCGGCTAATGAAAAACTGTTTTTT.

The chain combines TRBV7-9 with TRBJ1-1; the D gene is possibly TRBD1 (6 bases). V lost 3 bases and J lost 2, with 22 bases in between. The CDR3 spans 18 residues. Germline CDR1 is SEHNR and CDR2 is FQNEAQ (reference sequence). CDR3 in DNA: TGTGCCAGCAGCTTCGGACTCCTCAGGGGCCAACAAAACACTGAAGCTTTCTTT. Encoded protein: CASSFGLLRGQQNTEAFF.

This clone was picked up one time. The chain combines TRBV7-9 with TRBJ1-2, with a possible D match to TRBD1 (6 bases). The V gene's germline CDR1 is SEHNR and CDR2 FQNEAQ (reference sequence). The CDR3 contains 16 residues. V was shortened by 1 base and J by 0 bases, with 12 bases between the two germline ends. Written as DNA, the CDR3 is TGTGCCAGCAGCTTAGAACCGGGACACTCTAACTATGGCTACACCTTC. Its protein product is CASSLEPGHSNYGYTF.

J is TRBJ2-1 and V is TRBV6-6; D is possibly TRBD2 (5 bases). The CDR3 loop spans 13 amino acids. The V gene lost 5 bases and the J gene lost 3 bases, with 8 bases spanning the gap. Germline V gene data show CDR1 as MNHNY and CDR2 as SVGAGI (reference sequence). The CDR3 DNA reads TGTGCCAGCAGTCCCGACTACTACAATGAGCAGTTCTTC. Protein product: CASSPDYYNEQFF.

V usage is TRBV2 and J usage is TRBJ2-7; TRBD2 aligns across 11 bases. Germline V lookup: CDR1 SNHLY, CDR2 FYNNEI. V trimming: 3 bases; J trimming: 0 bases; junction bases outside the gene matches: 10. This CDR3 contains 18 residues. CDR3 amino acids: CASSDVAGGYTSSYEQYF. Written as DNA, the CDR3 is TGTGCCAGCAGTGACGTAGCGGGGGGGTATACGAGCTCCTACGAGCAGTACTTC.

In DNA, the CDR3 is TGCGCCAGCAGGATGGGGACAGGGAGAGGTGGCGGCACTGAAGCTTTCTTT. Encoded protein: CASRMGTGRGGGTEAFF. V is TRBV5-1 and J is TRBJ1-1; 9 bases are shared with TRBD1. Per the germline V gene, CDR1 is SGHRS and CDR2 is YFSETQ. J lost 4 bases, V lost 5 bases, and 15 bases had no gene match. The CDR3 runs 17 residues.

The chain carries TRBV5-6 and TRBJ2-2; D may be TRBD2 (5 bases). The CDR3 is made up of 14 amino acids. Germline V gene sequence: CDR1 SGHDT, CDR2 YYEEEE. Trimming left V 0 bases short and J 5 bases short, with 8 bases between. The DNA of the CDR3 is TGTGCCAGCAGCTTGGCCGGGGTGACCGGGGAGCTGTTTTTT. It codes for CASSLAGVTGELFF.

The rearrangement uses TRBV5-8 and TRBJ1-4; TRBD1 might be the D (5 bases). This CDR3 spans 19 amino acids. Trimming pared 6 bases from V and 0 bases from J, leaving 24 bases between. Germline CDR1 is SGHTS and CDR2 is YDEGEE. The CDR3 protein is CASTHEGRETYATNEKLFF. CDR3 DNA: TGTGCCAGCACCCACGAGGGGAGGGAGACCTACGCAACTAATGAAAAACTGTTTTTT.

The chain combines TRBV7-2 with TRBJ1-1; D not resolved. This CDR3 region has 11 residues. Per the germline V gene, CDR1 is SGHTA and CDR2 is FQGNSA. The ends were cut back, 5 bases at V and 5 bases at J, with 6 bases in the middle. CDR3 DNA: TGTGCCAGCAGCCCCCTGACTGAAGCTTTCTTT. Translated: CASSPLTEAFF. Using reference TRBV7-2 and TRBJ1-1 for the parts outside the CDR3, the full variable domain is GAGVSQSPSNKVTEKGKDVELRCDPISGHTALYWYRQSLGQGLEFLIYFQGNSAPDKSGLPSDRFSAERTGGSVSTLTIQRTQQEDSAVYLCASSPLTEAFFGQGTRLTVV.

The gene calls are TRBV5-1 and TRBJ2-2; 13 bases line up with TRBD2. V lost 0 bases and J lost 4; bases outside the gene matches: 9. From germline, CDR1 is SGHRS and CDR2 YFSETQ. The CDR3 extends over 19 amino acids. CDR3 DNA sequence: TGCGCCAGCAGCTTGGGATGGGGGACTAGCGGGGCCACCACCGGGGAGCTGTTTTTT. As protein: CASSLGWGTSGATTGELFF.

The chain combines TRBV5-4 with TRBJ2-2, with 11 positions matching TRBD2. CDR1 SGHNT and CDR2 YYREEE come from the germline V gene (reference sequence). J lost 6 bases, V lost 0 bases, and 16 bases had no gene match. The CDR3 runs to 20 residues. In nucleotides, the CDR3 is TGTGCCAGCAGCTTGGTCCTCGGGCTAGCGGGGGGAGGATTCGCCGGGGAGCTGTTTTTT. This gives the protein CASSLVLGLAGGGFAGELFF.

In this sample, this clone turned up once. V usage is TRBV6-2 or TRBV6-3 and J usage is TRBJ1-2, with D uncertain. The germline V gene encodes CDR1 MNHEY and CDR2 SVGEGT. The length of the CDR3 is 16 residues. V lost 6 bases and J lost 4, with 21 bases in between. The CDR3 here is CASSPRLTLLPYGYTF. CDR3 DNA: TGTGCCAGCAGCCCCCGACTCACGTTATTACCCTATGGCTACACCTTC.

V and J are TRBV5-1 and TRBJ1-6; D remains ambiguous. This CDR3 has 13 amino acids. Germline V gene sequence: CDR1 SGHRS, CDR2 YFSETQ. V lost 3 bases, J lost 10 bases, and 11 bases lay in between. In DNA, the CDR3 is TGCGCCAGCAGCTCGGGATGGAGCTCACCCCTCCACTTT. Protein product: CASSSGWSSPLHF.

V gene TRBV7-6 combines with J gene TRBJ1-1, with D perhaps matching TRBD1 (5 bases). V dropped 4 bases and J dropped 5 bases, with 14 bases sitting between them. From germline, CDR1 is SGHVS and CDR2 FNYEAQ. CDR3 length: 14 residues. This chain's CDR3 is CASSSSLGGTEAFF. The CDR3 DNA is TGTGCCAGCAGCTCGAGCCTTGGGGGGACTGAAGCTTTCTTT.

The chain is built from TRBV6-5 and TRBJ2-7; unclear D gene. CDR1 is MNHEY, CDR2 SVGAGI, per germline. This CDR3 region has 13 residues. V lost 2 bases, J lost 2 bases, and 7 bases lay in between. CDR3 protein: CASSYAPTYEQYF. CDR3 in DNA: TGTGCCAGCAGTTACGCGCCAACCTACGAGCAGTACTTC.

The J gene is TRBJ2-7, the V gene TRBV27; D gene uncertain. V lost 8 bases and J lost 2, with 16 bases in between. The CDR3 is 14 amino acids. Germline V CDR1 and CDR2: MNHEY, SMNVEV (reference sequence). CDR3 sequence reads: CASPFCRSPYEQYF. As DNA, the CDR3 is TGTGCCAGCCCCTTTTGCAGGTCTCCCTACGAGCAGTACTTC.

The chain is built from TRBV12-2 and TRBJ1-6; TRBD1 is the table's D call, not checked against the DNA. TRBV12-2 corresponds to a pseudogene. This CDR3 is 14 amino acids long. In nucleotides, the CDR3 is TGTGCAAGTCGCTCGGGACAGGTGGTTTCACCCCTCCACTTT. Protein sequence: CASRSGQVVSPLHF.

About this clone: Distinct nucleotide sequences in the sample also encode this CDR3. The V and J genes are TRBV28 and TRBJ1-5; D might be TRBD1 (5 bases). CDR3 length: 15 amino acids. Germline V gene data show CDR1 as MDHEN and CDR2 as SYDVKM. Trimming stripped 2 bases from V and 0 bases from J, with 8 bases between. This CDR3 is CASSLGGYSNQPQHF. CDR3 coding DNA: TGTGCCAGCAGTTTAGGGGGGTATAGCAATCAGCCCCAGCATTTT.

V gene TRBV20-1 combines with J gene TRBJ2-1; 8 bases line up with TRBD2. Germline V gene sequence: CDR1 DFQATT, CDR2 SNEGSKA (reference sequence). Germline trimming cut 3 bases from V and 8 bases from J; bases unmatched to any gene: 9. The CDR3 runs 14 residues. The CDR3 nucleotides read TGCAGTGCTAGTATAAGTTCGGGAGGGTATGAGCAGTTCTTC. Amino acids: CSASISSGGYEQFF.